This TCR beta chain was identified during a study of blood T cell repertoires in COVID-19. As handled by the study authors: From reference gene primer amplification, estimates of nucleated cell counts were derived. Libraries were prepared by immunoSEQ multiplex PCR; TCRdb keeps only in-frame clonotypes and omits some of them. D and trimming were read from the DNA, whereas the V and J calls and clone size are those reported in that table. The data contain about 140,000 clones, about nine tenths of them singletons. Cohort placement rested on clinical history that participants reported themselves. The CDR3 has 16 residues. V was clipped by 4 bases and J by 7 bases; unmatched bases: 10. The germline CDR1 and CDR2 sequences are SGHRS and YFSETQ.

The sequence came from a man in his forties or fifties who had recovered from COVID-19. V is TRBV5-1 and J is TRBJ2-7; 14 positions match TRBD2. The sequencing sample was made of PBMCs or T cells enriched from blood (not recorded which). The CDR3 here is CASSPGGLAGAEEQYF. In DNA, the CDR3 is TGCGCCAGCAGCCCGGGGGGACTAGCGGGAGCGGAAGAGCAGTACTTC.